This TCR beta chain derives from a study of blood T cell repertoires in COVID-19. Study-level background: Samples came from the United States, Italy and Spain, spanning acute and convalescent COVID-19. The cDNA or gDNA used as material had been derived from T cells, B-cell-depleted T cells, or PBMCs.

Using immunoSEQ multiplex PCR, the repertoire was profiled, and TCRdb retains in-frame clones only, with some absent. The table has 150,000 to 200,000 clones, about nine tenths seen once. Germline V gene data show CDR1 as MNHEY and CDR2 as SVGAGI. Trimming removed 1 base at V and 2 bases at J, with 12 bases between. The length of the CDR3 is 16 residues. The receptor was isolated from an older woman with COVID-19, enrolled during active disease. The specimen was peripheral blood. This chain connects TRBV6-5 to TRBJ1-5, with a tentative D call TRBD1 (5 bases). The CDR3 DNA sequence: TGTGCCAGCAGTTACTTGCGGCCAGGGCGCAATCAGCCCCAGCATTTT. Translating gives CASSYLRPGRNQPQHF.